This T cell receptor (beta chain) was recovered during a study of monozygotic twins with inflammatory bowel disease (dated by TCRdb to the late 2010s). About the investigation overall: In total, about 28 monozygotic twin pairs made up the full study: 19 Danish pairs, all IBD-discordant, plus nine German pairs, of which four were IBD-concordant and five were IBD-discordant. Disease-associated traits were sought mainly through comparisons between IBD patients and their genetically identical healthy co-twins within discordant pairs. Each individual had, on average, about 151 000 unique TCRalpha sequences and 181 000 unique TCRbeta sequences available for analysis. Overall study results and their limits: The analysis was unable to tell different T cell subtypes apart. IBD patients had lower TCRbeta repertoire diversity, measured by the inverse Simpson index, than their healthy co-twins. Differing immunosuppressive treatments among patients may have added background noise and inter-individual variability to the repertoires. Repertoire similarity did not differ between concordant and discordant twins, possibly due to limited statistical power. The results gave no support for a single strong signal or clonotype linked to IBD. IBD patients shared fewer clonotypes with other individuals than healthy twins did, most markedly in patients showing signs of disease activity.

CDR1 SGHRS and CDR2 YFSETQ were looked up in the germline V gene. The CDR3, from cysteine to phenylalanine, totals 13 residues. The entry carries no DNA sequence. From each donor, a roughly 2.6 ml peripheral blood sample was collected into PAXgene tubes and stored at -80 degrees C. Without any T cell sorting, total RNA was extracted from whole blood using the PAXgene blood miRNA kit on an automated QIAcube. Deep TCRalpha and TCRbeta repertoire profiling with unique molecular barcoding was performed on peripheral blood of monozygotic twin pairs concordant or discordant for inflammatory bowel disease. Smoking habits were recorded for all twin pairs, and individuals were classified as current, former or never smokers. The method was 5' RACE. The input for every TCR library was 3500 ng of total RNA. For each sample, cDNA synthesis with SMARTScribe reverse transcriptase was split into eight separate reactions. During cDNA synthesis, template switching introduced unique molecular identifiers that contained a 6-nucleotide sample barcode. TCRalpha and TCRbeta cDNA was amplified by two nested PCRs of approximately 17 and 9 cycles, with bead purification after each PCR. Before amplification, the cDNA was both treated with uracil DNA-glycosylase and purified with the QIAquick PCR purification kit. The second PCR was the step at which Illumina TruSeq-compatible adapters and sample-specific barcodes were added. TapeStation and Qubit were used to check library quality and concentration, and 5 to 6.5 ng of each library was pooled. Sequencing of the pooled libraries was done on an Illumina HiSeq2500 single-index Rapid Run using custom sequencing primers and 2 x 100 bp reads. The authors' analysis ran thus. MiGEC version 1.2.6 was used for UMI-based consensus assembly, which corrected PCR and sequencing errors. V(D)J alignment, clonotype assembly and CDR3 extraction were performed with MiXCR version 2.1.1. Normalisation of gene usage, clonotype sharing and MAIT/NKT TCR abundance was achieved by analysing the top 1000, 10 000 and 20 000 clonotypes per sample. After downsampling to 27 000 UMIs, diversity was calculated as the inverse Simpson index using the vegan R package. Statistical testing used paired Mann-Whitney U tests on the discordant twin pairs and applied Benjamini-Hochberg correction for multiple testing. Reprocessed by TCRdb, the reads give a single entry per CDR3 protein sequence, without DNA. TCRdb, not the authors, supplied the V and J calls. This sample's table has entries for about 330,000 distinct CDR3 sequences. The ten largest clones take up 2% of the sample.

Note on this clonotype: This clone's antigen is unknown.

Sequences were obtained from blood. The receptor was isolated from a human donor with ulcerative colitis or Crohn's disease, or a healthy co-twin of an affected twin (not recorded which). The chain uses TRBV5-1 and TRBJ2-7; TCRdb picks TRBD1, but there is no DNA to check that call. The CDR3 region: CASSRAPSREQYF.